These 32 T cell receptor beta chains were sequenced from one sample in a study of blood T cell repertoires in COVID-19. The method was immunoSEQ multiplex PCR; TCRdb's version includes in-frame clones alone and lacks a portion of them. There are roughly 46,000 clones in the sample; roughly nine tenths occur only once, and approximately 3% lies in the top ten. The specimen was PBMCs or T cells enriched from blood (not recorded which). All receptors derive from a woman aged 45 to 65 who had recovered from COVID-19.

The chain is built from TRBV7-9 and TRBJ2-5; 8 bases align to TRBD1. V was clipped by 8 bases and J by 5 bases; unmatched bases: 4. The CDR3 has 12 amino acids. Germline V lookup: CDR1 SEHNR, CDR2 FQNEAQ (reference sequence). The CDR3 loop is CASDNRGETQYF. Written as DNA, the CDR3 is TGTGCCAGCGATAACAGGGGGGAGACCCAGTACTTC.

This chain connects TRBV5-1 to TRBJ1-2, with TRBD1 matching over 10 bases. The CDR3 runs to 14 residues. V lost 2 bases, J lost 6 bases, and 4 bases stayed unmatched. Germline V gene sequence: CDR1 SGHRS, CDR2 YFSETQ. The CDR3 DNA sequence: TGCGCCAGCAGCTTAGTTGGACAGGGGGATGGCTACACCTTC. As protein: CASSLVGQGDGYTF.

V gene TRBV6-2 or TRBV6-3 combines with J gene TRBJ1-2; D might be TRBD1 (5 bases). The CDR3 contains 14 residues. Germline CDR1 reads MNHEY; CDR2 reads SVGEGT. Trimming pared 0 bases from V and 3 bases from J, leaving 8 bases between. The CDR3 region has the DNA TGTGCCAGCAGTTACTCGGACATCTACTATGGCTACACCTTC. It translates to CASSYSDIYYGYTF.

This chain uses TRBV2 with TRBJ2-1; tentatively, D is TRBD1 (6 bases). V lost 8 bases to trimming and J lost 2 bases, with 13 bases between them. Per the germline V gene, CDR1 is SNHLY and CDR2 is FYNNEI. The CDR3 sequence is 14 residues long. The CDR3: CASHRGYAYNEQFF. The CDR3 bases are TGTGCCAGCCATAGGGGGTATGCCTACAATGAGCAGTTCTTC.

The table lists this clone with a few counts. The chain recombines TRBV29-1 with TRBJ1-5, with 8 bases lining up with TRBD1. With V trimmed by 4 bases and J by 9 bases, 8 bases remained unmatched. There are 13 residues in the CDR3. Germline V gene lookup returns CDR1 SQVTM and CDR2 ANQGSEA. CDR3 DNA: TGCAGCGTTGTACAGGGGGTCAACGGGCCCCAGCATTTT. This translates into CSVVQGVNGPQHF.

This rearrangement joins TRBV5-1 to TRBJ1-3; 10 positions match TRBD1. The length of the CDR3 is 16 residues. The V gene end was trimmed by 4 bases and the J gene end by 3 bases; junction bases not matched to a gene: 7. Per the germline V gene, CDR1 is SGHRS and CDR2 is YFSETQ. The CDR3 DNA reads TGCGCCAGCAGCCTGGGGACAGGGGCTTTTGGAAACACCATATATTTT. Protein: CASSLGTGAFGNTIYF.

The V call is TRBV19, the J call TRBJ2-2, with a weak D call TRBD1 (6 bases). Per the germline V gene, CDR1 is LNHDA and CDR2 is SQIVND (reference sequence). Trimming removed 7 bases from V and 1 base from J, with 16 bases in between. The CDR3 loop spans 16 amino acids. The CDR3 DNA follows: TGTGCCAGTATCAGTAGAGGGGGTCGGAACACCGGGGAGCTGTTTTTT. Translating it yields CASISRGGRNTGELFF.

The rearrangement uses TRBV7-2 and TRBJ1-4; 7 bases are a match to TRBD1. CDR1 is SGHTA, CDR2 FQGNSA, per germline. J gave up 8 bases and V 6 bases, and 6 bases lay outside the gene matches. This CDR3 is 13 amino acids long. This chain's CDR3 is CASRPGGTEKLFF. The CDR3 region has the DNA TGTGCCAGCAGACCAGGGGGTACGGAAAAACTGTTTTTT.

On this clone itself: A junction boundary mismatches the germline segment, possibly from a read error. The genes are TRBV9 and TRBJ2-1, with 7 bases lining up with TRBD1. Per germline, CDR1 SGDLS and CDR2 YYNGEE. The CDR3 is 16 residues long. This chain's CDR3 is CASSVGRDSPYDEQFF. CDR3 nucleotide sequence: TGTGCCAGCAGCGTAGGCCGGGACAGTCCCTACGATGAGCAGTTCTTC.

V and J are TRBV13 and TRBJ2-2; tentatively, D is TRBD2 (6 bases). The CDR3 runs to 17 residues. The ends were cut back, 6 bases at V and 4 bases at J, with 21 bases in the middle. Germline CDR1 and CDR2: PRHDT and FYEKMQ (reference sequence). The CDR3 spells CASSPNPPGAGTGELFF. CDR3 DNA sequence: TGTGCCAGCAGTCCCAACCCCCCGGGAGCGGGCACCGGGGAGCTGTTTTTT.

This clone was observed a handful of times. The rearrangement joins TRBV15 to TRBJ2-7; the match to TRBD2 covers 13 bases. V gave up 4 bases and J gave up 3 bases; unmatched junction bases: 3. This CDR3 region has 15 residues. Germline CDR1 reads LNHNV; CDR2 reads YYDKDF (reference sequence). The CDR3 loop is CATSNRLAGGYEQYF. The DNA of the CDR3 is TGTGCCACCAGCAATAGACTAGCGGGAGGCTACGAGCAGTACTTC.

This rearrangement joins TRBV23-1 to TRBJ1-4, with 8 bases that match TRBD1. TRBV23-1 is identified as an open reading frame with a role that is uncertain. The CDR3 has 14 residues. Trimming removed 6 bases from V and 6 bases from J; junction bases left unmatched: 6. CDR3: CASSDTGGDEKLFF. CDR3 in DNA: TGCGCCAGCAGCGATACAGGGGGAGATGAAAAACTGTTTTTT.

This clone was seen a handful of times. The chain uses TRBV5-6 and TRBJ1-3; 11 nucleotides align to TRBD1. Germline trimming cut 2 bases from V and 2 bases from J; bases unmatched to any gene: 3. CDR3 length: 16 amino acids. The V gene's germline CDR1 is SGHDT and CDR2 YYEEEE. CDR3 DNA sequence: TGTGCCAGCAGCTTACTGGGACAGGGGGCTGGAAACACCATATATTTT. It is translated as CASSLLGQGAGNTIYF.

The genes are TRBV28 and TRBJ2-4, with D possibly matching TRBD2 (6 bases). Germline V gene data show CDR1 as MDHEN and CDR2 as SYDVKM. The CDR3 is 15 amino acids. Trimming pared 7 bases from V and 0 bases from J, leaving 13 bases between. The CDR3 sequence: CASNGGTPAKNIQYF. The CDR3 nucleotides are TGTGCCAGCAATGGCGGGACCCCAGCCAAAAACATTCAGTACTTC.

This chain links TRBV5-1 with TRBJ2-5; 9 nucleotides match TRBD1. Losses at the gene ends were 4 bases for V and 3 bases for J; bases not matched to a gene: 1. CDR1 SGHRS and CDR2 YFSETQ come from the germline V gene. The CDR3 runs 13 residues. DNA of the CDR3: TGCGCCAGCAGCCGGACAGGGGAAGAGACCCAGTACTTC. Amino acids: CASSRTGEETQYF.

The CDR3 nucleotides are TGTGCCAGCAGCACCACACACAGGGGGCGCGTACACGAGCAGTACTTC. This translates into CASSTTHRGRVHEQYF. The chain employs TRBV27 and TRBJ2-7; 9 bases are a match to TRBD1. There are 16 residues in the CDR3. Trimming took 6 bases from V and 5 from J; bases not matched to a gene: 14. Looked up from germline, CDR1 is MNHEY and CDR2 is SMNVEV (reference sequence).

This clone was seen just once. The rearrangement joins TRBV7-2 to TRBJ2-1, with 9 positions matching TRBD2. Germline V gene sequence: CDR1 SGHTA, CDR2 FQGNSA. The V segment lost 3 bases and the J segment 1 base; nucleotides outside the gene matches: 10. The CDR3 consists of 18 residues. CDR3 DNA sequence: TGTGCCAGCAGCTTCCTCCTTACGAGCGGGAGGTCCTACAATGAGCAGTTCTTC. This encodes CASSFLLTSGRSYNEQFF. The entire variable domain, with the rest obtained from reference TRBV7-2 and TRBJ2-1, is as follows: GAGVSQSPSNKVTEKGKDVELRCDPISGHTALYWYRQSLGQGLEFLIYFQGNSAPDKSGLPSDRFSAERTGGSVSTLTIQRTQQEDSAVYLCASSFLLTSGRSYNEQFFGPGTRLTVL.

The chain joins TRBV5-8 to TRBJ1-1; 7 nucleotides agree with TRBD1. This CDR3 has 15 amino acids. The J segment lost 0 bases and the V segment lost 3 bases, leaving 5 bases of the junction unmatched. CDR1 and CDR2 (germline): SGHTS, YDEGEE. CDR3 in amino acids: CASSSWDSLNTEAFF. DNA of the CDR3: TGTGCCAGCAGCTCGTGGGACAGCCTGAACACTGAAGCTTTCTTT.

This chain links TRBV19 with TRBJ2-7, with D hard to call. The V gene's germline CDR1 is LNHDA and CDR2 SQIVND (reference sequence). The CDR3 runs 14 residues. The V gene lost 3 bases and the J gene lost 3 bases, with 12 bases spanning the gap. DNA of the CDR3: TGTGCCAGTAGTATCTCCGTCACGGTCTACGAGCAGTACTTC. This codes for CASSISVTVYEQYF.

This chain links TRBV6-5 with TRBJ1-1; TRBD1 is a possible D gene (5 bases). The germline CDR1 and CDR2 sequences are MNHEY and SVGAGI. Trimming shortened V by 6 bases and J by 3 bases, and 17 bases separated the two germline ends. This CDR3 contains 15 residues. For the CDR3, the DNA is TGTGCCAGCAGCACCGGGGGAGGGATCTACACTGAAGCTTTCTTT. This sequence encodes CASSTGGGIYTEAFF.

This CDR3 reads CASSLRPLRLAGGRYEQYF. CDR3 in DNA: TGTGCCAGTAGTCTAAGGCCCCTCCGACTAGCGGGGGGCCGCTACGAGCAGTACTTC. The chain uses TRBV19 and TRBJ2-7; 13 bases line up with TRBD2. The V gene end was trimmed by 5 bases and the J gene end by 3 bases; junction bases not matched to a gene: 16. CDR3 length: 19 residues. The germline V gene has CDR1 LNHDA and CDR2 SQIVND (reference sequence).

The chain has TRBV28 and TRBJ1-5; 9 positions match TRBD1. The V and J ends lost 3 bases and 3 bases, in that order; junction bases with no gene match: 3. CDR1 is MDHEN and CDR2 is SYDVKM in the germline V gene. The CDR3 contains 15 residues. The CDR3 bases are TGTGCCAGCAGTTTTGGGGACAGGGACAATCAGCCCCAGCATTTT. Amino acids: CASSFGDRDNQPQHF. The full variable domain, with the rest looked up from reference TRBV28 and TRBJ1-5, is DVKVTQSSRYLVKRTGEKVFLECVQDMDHENMFWYRQDPGLGLRLIYFSYDVKMKEKGDIPEGYSVSREKKERFSLILESASTNQTSMYLCASSFGDRDNQPQHFGDGTRLSIL.

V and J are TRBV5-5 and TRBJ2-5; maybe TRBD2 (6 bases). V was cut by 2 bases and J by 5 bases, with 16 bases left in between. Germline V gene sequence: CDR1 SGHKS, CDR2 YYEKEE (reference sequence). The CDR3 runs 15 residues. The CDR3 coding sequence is TGTGCCAGCAGCTTCCGACTAGGAGCTTATGAGACCCAGTACTTC. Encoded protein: CASSFRLGAYETQYF. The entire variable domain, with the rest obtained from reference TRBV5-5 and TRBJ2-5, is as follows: DAGVTQSPTHLIKTRGQQVTLRCSPISGHKSVSWYQQVLGQGPQFIFQYYEKEERGRGNFPDRFSARQFPNYSSELNVNALLLGDSALYLCASSFRLGAYETQYFGPGTRLLVL.

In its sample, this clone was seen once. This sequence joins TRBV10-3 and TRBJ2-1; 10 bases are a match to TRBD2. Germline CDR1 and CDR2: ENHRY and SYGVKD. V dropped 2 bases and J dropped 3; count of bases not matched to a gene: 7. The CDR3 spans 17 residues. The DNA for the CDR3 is TGTGCCATCAGTGAGGTTGGTAGCGGGAGGATCTACAATGAGCAGTTCTTC. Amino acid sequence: CAISEVGSGRIYNEQFF.

As DNA, the CDR3 is TGTGCCAGCAGGTTGGGGGGTTCAGCTTTCTTT. It codes for CASRLGGSAFF. This sequence joins TRBV2 and TRBJ1-1; a weak D match, TRBD1 (5 bases). V was clipped by 6 bases and J by 10 bases, with 12 bases between them. Looked up from germline, CDR1 is SNHLY and CDR2 is FYNNEI. The CDR3 length is 11 residues.

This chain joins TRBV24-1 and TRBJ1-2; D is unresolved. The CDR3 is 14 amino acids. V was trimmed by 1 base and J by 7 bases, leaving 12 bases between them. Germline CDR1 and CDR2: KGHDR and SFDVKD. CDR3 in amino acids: CATSDFTQELGYTF. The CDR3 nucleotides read TGTGCCACCAGTGATTTCACTCAGGAACTTGGCTACACCTTC.

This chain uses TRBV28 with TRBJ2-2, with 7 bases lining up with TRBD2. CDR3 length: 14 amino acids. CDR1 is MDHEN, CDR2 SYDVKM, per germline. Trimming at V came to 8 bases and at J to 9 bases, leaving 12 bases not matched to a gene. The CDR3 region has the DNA TGTGCCAGCCCTTCTGCGGGGGTGTCCCGGGAGCTGTTTTTT. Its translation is CASPSAGVSRELFF.

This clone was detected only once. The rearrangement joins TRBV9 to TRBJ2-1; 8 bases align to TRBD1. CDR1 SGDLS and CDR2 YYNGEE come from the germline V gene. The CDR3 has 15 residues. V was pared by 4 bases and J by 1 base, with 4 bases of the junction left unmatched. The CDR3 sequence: CASSPQGASYNEQFF. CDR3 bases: TGTGCCAGCAGCCCTCAGGGGGCATCCTACAATGAGCAGTTCTTC.

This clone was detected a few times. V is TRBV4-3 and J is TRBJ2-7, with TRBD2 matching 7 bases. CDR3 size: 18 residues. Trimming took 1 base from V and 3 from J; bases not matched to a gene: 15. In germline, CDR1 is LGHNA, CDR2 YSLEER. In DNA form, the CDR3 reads TGCGCCAGCAGCCAAGCCCTTCCCGGGACTAACCTTTTCTACGAGCAGTACTTC. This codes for CASSQALPGTNLFYEQYF.

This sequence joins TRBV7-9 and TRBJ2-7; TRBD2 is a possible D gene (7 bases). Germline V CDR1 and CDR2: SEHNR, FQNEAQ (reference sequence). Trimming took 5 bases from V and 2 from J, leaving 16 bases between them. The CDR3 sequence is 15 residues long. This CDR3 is CASSPPGGTPYEQYF. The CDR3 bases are TGTGCCAGCAGCCCGCCGGGGGGCACCCCCTACGAGCAGTACTTC.

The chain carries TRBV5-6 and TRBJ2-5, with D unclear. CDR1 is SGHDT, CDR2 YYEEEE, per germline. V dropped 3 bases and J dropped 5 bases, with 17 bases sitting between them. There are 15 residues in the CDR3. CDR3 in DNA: TGTGCCAGCAGCTGGGTAGACGGCGGTGGGGAGACCCAGTACTTC. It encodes CASSWVDGGGETQYF.

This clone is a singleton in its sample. The CDR3 sequence: CASSLDRGRQVRSGNTIYF. Here the CDR3 DNA reads TGTGCCAGCAGCTTAGATCGGGGTCGTCAGGTTCGCTCTGGAAACACCATATATTTT. The chain combines TRBV11-3 with TRBJ1-3, with D unclear. Trimming took off 0 bases at V and 0 bases at J, with 18 bases between the two ends. The CDR3 is 19 residues long. The germline gives CDR1 SGHNT, CDR2 YENEEA.